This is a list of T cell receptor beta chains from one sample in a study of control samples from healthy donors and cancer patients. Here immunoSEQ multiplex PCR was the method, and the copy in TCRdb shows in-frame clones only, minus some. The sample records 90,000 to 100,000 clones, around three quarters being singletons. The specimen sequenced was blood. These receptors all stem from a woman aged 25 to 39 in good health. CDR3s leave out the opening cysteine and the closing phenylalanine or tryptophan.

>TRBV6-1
ASSEAGGEYQPQH
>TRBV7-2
ASSLVGSGGQETQY
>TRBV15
ATSRDGGTTNTGELF
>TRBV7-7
ASSLVLFGEQF
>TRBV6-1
ASSEFGSSYEQY
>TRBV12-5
ANVGINTEAF
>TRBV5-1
ASSLSQNTEAF
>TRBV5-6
ASSLAGYTDTQY
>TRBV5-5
ASSLDPGIEAF
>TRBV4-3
ASSPSMMNTEAF
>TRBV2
ASSEARTNTGELF
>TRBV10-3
AIKGQGDTGELF
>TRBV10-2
ASSESGEHQPQH
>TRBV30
AWSLGQGVEDEKLF
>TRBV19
ASSTRGRGTDTQY
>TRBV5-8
ASSPRETQY
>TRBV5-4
ASSLGGFNQPQH
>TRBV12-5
ASGLVLRSGLF